This T cell receptor (beta chain) was identified in a study of graft-versus-host responses after intestinal transplantation. Looking at the study overall: Transplantation in recipients was multivisceral, liver-intestinal, or isolated intestinal.

The method was immunoSEQ multiplex PCR; TCRdb's version includes in-frame clones alone and lacks a portion of them. This sample has some 130,000 clones, with approximately 95% found just once. After removal of 3 bases from V and 8 bases from J, the junction contained 3 bases not matched to a gene. CDR1 is ENHRY and CDR2 is SYGVKD in the germline V gene. The CDR3 runs to 12 residues. Study-level findings and limits: An association linked early post-transplant HvG declines with peak circulating GvH clone levels. Researchers found GvH clones in recipient marrow, and some showed up first in ileum or blood.

This clone showed up just a few times. Its antigen remains unidentified. The receptor's source is a human donor who received an intestinal transplant. The rearrangement links TRBV10-3 to TRBJ1-2; 7 nucleotides align to TRBD1. The sequencing used unstimulated CD4+ T cells sorted from spleen or lymph node cells, collected before intestinal transplant. The DNA of the CDR3 is TGTGCCATCAGTGATATGGGACAGGGCTACACCTTC. Protein: CAISDMGQGYTF.